The 21 T cell receptor beta chains reported below all come from one sample, sequenced in a study of post-analysis software for immune sequencing data. Study-level results: Higher frequency in patients than in controls was seen for 5 or 6 TRBV segments, with TRBV5-6, TRBV5-1 and TRBV20-1 among them.

Sequencing libraries made from TCR beta cDNA carried unique molecular identifiers. TCRdb fed the PCR reads into MiXCR, producing one record per CDR3 protein. The data contain hundreds of thousands of distinct CDR3 sequences, 30% of them seen just once; the ten biggest clones take up around 0.6%. What these receptors recognize is not known. The sample taken for sequencing was blood. These receptors all come from a girl aged 5-17 years with multiple sclerosis.

This clonotype was seen a few times. The V call is TRBV6-5, the J call TRBJ1-2, with 7 bases aligning to TRBD1. Per the germline V gene, CDR1 is MNHEY and CDR2 is SVGAGI. With 9 bases clipped from V and 6 bases from J, the junction kept 13 bases outside the gene matches. The CDR3 has 14 amino acids. The CDR3 here is CASRSSDRFHGYTF. The DNA of the CDR3 is TGTGCCAGTCGGTCATCGGACAGGTTCCATGGCTACACCTTC.

A few counts support this clonotype. The chain links TRBV29-1 to TRBJ2-7; D call uncertain. V lost 6 bases and J 1 base, leaving 13 bases between the germline ends. CDR1 is SQVTM and CDR2 is ANQGSEA in the germline V gene. The CDR3 is made up of 13 amino acids. CDR3 nucleotides: TGCAGCGTCGCCACCCTACATTCCTACGAGCAGTACTTC. Amino acid sequence: CSVATLHSYEQYF.

This clonotype was counted at least ten times. The rearrangement joins TRBV20-1 to TRBJ2-5; 11 bases align to TRBD2. The V gene's germline CDR1 is DFQATT and CDR2 SNEGSKA (reference sequence). The V segment lost 6 bases and the J segment 2 bases; nucleotides outside the gene matches: 8. The CDR3 has 15 amino acids. This chain's CDR3 is CSAEPGLAVQETQYF. DNA of the CDR3: TGCAGTGCAGAGCCGGGACTAGCGGTTCAAGAGACCCAGTACTTC.

This clonotype was detected only once. The chain links TRBV12-3 or TRBV12-4 to TRBJ1-5; D ambiguous. The V end was cut by 0 bases, the J end by 4 bases, with 10 bases between. CDR3 size: 15 residues. In nucleotides, the CDR3 is TGTGCCAGCAGTTTAGCTACCGGAAGGAATCAGCCCCAGCATTTT. This sequence encodes CASSLATGRNQPQHF.

This clonotype was detected only a few times. The gene calls are TRBV24-1 and TRBJ2-1, with unresolved D. CDR3 length: 15 amino acids. V lost 10 bases to trimming and J lost 0 bases, with 15 bases between them. Germline V gives CDR1 KGHDR, CDR2 SFDVKD. CDR3 sequence (DNA): TGTGCCACTAGCTGGCAGGCGATCTCCTACAATGAGCAGTTCTTC. Its protein product is CATSWQAISYNEQFF.

J is TRBJ2-5 and V is TRBV4-3, with no clear D. This CDR3 has 15 amino acids. Trimming removed 0 bases from V and 5 bases from J, with 13 bases in between. CDR1 and CDR2 from the germline V gene are LGHNA and YSLEER. The CDR3 loop is CASSQDRLRPETQYF. For the CDR3, the DNA is TGCGCCAGCAGCCAAGATCGGTTGAGACCGGAGACCCAGTACTTC.

The V gene is TRBV20-1, the J gene TRBJ2-3; 8 positions agree with TRBD2. The CDR3 sequence is 16 residues long. With V trimmed by 5 bases and J by 6 bases, 16 bases remained unmatched. Germline values: CDR1 DFQATT, CDR2 SNEGSKA (reference sequence). The CDR3 here is CSADQAGAVRGDTQYF. The CDR3, as DNA: TGCAGTGCTGACCAAGCGGGAGCCGTCAGAGGCGATACGCAGTATTTT.

CDR3 residues: CATSGRTGAVGMQPQHF. CDR3 in DNA: TGTGCCACATCCGGTCGGACAGGGGCGGTCGGGATGCAGCCCCAGCATTTT. J is TRBJ1-5 and V is TRBV15; 9 bases fit TRBD1. Germline V gives CDR1 LNHNV, CDR2 YYDKDF (reference sequence). The CDR3 loop spans 17 amino acids. V gave up 9 bases and J gave up 7 bases; unmatched junction bases: 19.

This sequence joins TRBV20-1 and TRBJ1-2; no firm D call. Trimming stripped 5 bases from V and 8 bases from J, with 6 bases between. The CDR3 is made up of 9 amino acids. Germline V gives CDR1 DFQATT, CDR2 SNEGSKA (reference sequence). DNA of the CDR3: TGCAGTGCTCCTACCGGCTACACCTTC. This sequence encodes CSAPTGYTF.

This clonotype came up a few times. The gene calls are TRBV20-1 and TRBJ2-7; D unresolved. Trimming cost V 1 base and J 8 bases, with 18 bases left between them. The length of the CDR3 is 14 residues. Germline assignment: CDR1 DFQATT and CDR2 SNEGSKA (reference sequence). This CDR3 is CSARVYRTPDQQYF. The CDR3 DNA follows: TGCAGTGCTAGAGTTTATAGGACCCCTGATCAGCAGTACTTC.

This clonotype was detected a few times. The chain recombines TRBV5-1 with TRBJ1-6; D is possibly TRBD1 (6 bases). V lost 0 bases, J lost 8 bases, and 9 bases lay in between. The CDR3 consists of 14 residues. CDR1 SGHRS and CDR2 YFSETQ come from the germline V gene. CDR3 in DNA: TGCGCCAGCAGCTTGGCAGGGGAGGATTCACCCCTCCACTTT. Its translation: CASSLAGEDSPLHF.

This clonotype was seen only a few times. The V call is TRBV20-1, the J call TRBJ2-3; maybe TRBD2 (6 bases). Germline V CDR1 and CDR2: DFQATT, SNEGSKA (reference sequence). The V gene lost 6 bases and the J gene lost 4 bases, with 20 bases spanning the gap. The CDR3 has 15 amino acids. CDR3 in amino acids: CSAPLEGFKADTQYF. DNA for the CDR3: TGCAGTGCCCCTCTGGAGGGGTTCAAGGCAGATACGCAGTATTTT.

This chain connects TRBV20-1 to TRBJ2-4, with a tentative D call TRBD1 (6 bases). The J call is in doubt because the DNA end fits TRBJ2-7 better. This CDR3 is 14 amino acids long. The germline V gene has CDR1 DFQATT and CDR2 SNEGSKA (reference sequence). CDR3 sequence (DNA): TGCAGTGCTAGGACAGGCTTTAACTCCTACGAGCAGTACTTC. Translation gives CSARTGFNSYEQYF.

The chain recombines TRBV5-1 with TRBJ2-1; D unresolved. CDR1 is SGHRS, CDR2 YFSETQ, per germline. V lost 4 bases and J lost 1, with 9 bases in between. CDR3 size: 14 residues. CDR3 in amino acids: CASSALGSYNEQFF. As DNA, the CDR3 is TGCGCCAGCAGCGCATTGGGATCCTACAATGAGCAGTTCTTC.

Concerning this clonotype itself: One junction end does not reproduce the germline sequence, and a read error may be involved. The rearrangement links TRBV5-6 to TRBJ2-1, with 12 nucleotides matching TRBD2. CDR1 and CDR2 from the germline V gene are SGHDT and YYEEEE. The CDR3 contains 15 residues. The CDR3 sequence is CTSRVGLAGTHEQFF. Here the CDR3 DNA reads TGTACCAGCAGGGTGGGACTAGCGGGCACCCATGAGCAGTTCTTC.

This clonotype was observed a handful of times. The genes are TRBV7-8 and TRBJ2-7; D is unresolved. V was pared by 5 bases and J by 6 bases, with 17 bases between. Germline CDR1 SGHVS, CDR2 FQNEAQ. The CDR3 consists of 14 residues. CDR3 residues: CASSARHDPSEQYF. CDR3 DNA sequence: TGTGCCAGCAGCGCCCGACATGACCCCTCCGAGCAGTACTTC. The variable domain in full, with the rest retrieved from reference TRBV7-8 and TRBJ2-7, is GAGVSQSPRYKVAKRGQDVALRCDPISGHVSLFWYQQALGQGPEFLTYFQNEAQLDKSGLPSDRFFAERPEGSVSTLKIQRTQQEDSAVYLCASSARHDPSEQYFGPGTRLTVT.

The chain combines TRBV24-1 with TRBJ1-4; D remains ambiguous. Germline loops: CDR1 KGHDR, CDR2 SFDVKD. CDR3 length equals 14 residues. V lost 11 bases, J lost 4 bases, and 16 bases lay in between. CDR3 protein: CANGSDLGNEKLFF. The DNA of the CDR3 is TGTGCCAACGGTTCCGATCTGGGTAATGAAAAACTGTTTTTT.

The chain employs TRBV9 and TRBJ2-1; D tentatively reads TRBD1 or TRBD2 (5 bases each). CDR1 is SGDLS and CDR2 is YYNGEE in the germline V gene. V lost 3 bases to trimming and J lost 2 bases, with 12 bases between them. The CDR3 has 15 amino acids. The CDR3 nucleotides are TGTGCCAGCAGCGCATCAGGGAGTGCCTACAATGAGCAGTTCTTC. It is translated as CASSASGSAYNEQFF.

The chain links TRBV10-3 to TRBJ1-1, with TRBD1 matching 9 bases. Germline V gene lookup returns CDR1 ENHRY and CDR2 SYGVKD. CDR3 length: 15 residues. Trimming removed 2 bases from V and 6 bases from J; junction bases left unmatched: 7. The CDR3 region is CAISEPDRGDPEAFF. The CDR3, as DNA: TGTGCCATCAGTGAGCCGGACAGGGGTGACCCTGAAGCTTTCTTT.

This clonotype was seen at least ten times. The chain employs TRBV7-2 and TRBJ2-3, with 9 bases that match TRBD2. The CDR3 sequence is 16 residues long. Trimming at V came to 0 bases and at J to 4 bases, leaving 5 bases not matched to a gene. CDR1 and CDR2 from the germline V gene are SGHTA and FQGNSA. In DNA form, the CDR3 reads TGTGCCAGCAGCTTAGCGCCAGCGGGGGGCGCAGATACGCAGTATTTT. Encoded protein: CASSLAPAGGADTQYF.

Note on this clonotype: The junction does not match germline at one end; this may be a read error. The chain is built from TRBV10-3 and TRBJ1-2; TRBD1 is a possible D gene (5 bases). Germline V gene sequence: CDR1 ENHRY, CDR2 SYGVKD. CDR3 size: 14 residues. Here the CDR3 DNA reads TGCACCATCAGTGAGTCGAGGGGCAACTATGGCTACACCTTC. Translation: CTISESRGNYGYTF.